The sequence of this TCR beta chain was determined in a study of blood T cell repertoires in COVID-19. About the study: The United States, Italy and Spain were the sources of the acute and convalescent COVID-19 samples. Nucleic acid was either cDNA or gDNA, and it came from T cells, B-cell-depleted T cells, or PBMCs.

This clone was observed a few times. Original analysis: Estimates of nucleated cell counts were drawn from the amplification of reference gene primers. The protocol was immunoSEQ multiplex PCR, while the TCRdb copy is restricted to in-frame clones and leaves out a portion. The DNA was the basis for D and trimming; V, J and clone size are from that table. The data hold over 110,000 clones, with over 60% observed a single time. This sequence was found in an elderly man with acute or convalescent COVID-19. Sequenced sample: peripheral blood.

CDR3 loop: CASRATGRGAPDTQYF. The CDR3, as DNA: TGTGCCAGCAGGGCCACCGGGAGGGGAGCTCCAGATACGCAGTATTTT. The chain joins TRBV7-2 to TRBJ2-3, with 8 positions matching TRBD2. The length of the CDR3 is 16 residues. With V trimmed by 6 bases and J by 4 bases, 12 bases remained unmatched. CDR1 and CDR2 from the germline V gene are SGHTA and FQGNSA.